The subject of this entry is one T cell receptor beta chain. Its antigen is not identified. The CDR3 length is 17 residues. Germline V gives CDR1 MGHRA, CDR2 YSYEKL. V was pared by 2 bases and J by 8 bases, with 19 bases between. This record belongs to a study of T-cell reconstitution after alpha-beta-depleted transplantation in children. General observations from the study: Newly produced T cells mostly provided counts and TCRbeta diversity after one year, as hyperexpanded clones declined. About two months after transplant, alpha-beta T cells reportedly came from several hundred expanded graft clones.

During its preparation, the TCRbeta library received unique molecular identifiers. Each CDR3 protein gets one entry after TCRdb re-called the PCR reads with MiXCR. The table includes about 900,000 distinct CDR3 sequences, about 26% detected once. The specimen comprised PBMCs, mostly from graft donor cells, sampled 360 days after TCRalphabeta/CD19-depleted stem cell transplant. The TCR sequence derives from a boy younger than two who had a stem cell transplant for SCID, so the T cells may come from the graft donor. The V and J genes are TRBV4-1 and TRBJ1-6; D ambiguous. This CDR3 is CASSQSAGRPYDSPLHF. CDR3 sequence (DNA): TGCGCCAGCAGCCAATCGGCGGGGAGGCCTTATGATTCACCCCTCCACTTT.